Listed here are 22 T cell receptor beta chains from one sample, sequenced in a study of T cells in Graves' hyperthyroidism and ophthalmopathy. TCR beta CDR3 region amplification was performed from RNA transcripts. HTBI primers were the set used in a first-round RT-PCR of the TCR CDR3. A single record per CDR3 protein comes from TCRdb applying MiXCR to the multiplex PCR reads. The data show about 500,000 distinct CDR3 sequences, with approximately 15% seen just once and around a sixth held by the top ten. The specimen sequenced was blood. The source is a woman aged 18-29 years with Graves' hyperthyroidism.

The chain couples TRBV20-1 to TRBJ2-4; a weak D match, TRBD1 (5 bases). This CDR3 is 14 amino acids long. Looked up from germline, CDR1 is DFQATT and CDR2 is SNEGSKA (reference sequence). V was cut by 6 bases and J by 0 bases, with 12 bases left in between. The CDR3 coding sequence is TGCAGTGCGCCATCGACAGTAGCCAAAAACATTCAGTACTTC. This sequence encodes CSAPSTVAKNIQYF.

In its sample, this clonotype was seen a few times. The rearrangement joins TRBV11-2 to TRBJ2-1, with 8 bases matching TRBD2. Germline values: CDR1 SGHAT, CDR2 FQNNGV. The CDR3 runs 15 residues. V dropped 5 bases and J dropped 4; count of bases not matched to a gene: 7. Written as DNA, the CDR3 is TGTGCCAGCAGCCCCGGGACTAGTCCTTACAATGAGCAGTTCTTC. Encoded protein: CASSPGTSPYNEQFF.

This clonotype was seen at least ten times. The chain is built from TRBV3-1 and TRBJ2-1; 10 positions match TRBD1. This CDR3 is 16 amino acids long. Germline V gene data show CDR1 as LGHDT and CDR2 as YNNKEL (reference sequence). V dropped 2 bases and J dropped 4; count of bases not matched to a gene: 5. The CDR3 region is CASSQPGQGLYNEQFF. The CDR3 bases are TGTGCCAGCAGCCAACCGGGACAGGGGTTATACAATGAGCAGTTCTTC.

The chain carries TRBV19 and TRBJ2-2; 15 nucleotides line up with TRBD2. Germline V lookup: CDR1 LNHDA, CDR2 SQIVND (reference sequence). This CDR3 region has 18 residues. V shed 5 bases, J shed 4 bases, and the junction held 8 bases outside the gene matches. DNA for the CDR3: TGTGCCAGTAGTGTCGGACTAGCGGGAGGGCCCGGCACCGGGGAGCTGTTTTTT. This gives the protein CASSVGLAGGPGTGELFF.

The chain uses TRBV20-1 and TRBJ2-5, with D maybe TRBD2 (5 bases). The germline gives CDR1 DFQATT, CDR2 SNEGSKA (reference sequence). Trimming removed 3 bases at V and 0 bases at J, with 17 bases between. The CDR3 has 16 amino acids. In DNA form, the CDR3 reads TGCAGTGCTAGGATTTCGGGAAGACCGTACCAAGAGACCCAGTACTTC. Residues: CSARISGRPYQETQYF.

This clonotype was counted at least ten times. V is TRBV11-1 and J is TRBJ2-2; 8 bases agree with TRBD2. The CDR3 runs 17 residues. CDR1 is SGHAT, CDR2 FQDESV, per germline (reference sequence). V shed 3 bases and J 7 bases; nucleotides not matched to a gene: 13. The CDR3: CASSFRREARRGGELFF. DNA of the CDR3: TGTGCCAGCAGCTTTCGGCGGGAGGCCCGTCGGGGCGGGGAGCTGTTTTTT.

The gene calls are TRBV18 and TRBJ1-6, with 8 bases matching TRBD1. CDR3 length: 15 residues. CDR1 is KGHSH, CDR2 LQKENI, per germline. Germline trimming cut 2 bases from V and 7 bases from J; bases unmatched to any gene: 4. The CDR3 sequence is CASSPETGVNSPLHF. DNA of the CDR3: TGTGCCAGCTCACCAGAGACAGGGGTGAATTCACCCCTCCACTTT.

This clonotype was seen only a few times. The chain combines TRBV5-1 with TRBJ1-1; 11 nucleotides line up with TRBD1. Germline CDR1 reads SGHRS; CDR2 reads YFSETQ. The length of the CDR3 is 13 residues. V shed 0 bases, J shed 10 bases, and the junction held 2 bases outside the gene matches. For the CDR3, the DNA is TGCGCCAGCAGCTTGGGGGACAGGGGGGCAGCTTTCTTT. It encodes CASSLGDRGAAFF.

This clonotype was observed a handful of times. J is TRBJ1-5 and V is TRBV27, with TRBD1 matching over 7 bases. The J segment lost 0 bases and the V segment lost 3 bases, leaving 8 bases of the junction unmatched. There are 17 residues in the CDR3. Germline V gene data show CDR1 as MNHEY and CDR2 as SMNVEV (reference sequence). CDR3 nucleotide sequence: TGTGCCAGCAGTTTCGACAGGGCGGGGTATAGCAATCAGCCCCAGCATTTT. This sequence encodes CASSFDRAGYSNQPQHF.

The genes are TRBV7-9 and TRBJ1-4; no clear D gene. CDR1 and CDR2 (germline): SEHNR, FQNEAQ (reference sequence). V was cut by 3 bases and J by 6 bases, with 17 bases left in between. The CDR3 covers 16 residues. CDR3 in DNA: TGTGCCAGCAGCTTGGAGAGGGAACTGGGGTATGAAAAACTGTTTTTT. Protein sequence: CASSLERELGYEKLFF.

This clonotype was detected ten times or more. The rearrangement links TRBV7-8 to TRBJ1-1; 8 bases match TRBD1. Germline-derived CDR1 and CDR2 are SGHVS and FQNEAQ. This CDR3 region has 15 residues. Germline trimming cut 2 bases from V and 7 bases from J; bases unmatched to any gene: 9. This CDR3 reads CASSLRTGLRGEAFF. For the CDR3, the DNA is TGTGCCAGCAGCTTAAGGACAGGGCTTAGGGGTGAAGCTTTCTTT.

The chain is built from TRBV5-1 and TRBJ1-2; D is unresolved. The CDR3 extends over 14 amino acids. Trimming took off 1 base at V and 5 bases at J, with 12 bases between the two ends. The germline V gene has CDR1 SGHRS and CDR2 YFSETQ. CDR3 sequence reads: CASSLPSGSYGYTF. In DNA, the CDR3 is TGCGCCAGCAGCTTGCCCTCGGGGTCGTATGGCTACACCTTC.

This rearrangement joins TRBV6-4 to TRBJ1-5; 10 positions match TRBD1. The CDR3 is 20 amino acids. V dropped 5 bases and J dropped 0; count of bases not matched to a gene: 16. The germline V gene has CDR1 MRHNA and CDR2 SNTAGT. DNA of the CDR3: TGTGCCAGCAGTTCGTCCGACACCGGGACAGGGGAAGATAGCAATCAGCCCCAGCATTTT. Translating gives CASSSSDTGTGEDSNQPQHF.

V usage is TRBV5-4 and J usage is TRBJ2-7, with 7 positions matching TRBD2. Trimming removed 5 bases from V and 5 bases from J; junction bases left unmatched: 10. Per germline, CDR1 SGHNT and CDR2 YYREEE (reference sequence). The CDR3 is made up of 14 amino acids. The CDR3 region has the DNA TGTGCCAGCAGGCGGGAGACCGGAGCTGACGAGCAGTACTTC. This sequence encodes CASRRETGADEQYF.

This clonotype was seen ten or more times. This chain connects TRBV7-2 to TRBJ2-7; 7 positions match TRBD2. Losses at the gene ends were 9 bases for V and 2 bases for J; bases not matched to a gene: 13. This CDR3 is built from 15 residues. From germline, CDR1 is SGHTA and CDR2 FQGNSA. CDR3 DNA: TGTGCCAGTACGGGGTGGGCGGCGGGGGCCTACGAGCAGTACTTC. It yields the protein CASTGWAAGAYEQYF.

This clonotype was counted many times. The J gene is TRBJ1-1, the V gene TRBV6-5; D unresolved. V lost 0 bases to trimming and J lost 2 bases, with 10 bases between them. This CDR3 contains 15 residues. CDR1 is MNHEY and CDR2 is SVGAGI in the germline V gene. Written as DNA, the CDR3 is TGTGCCAGCAGTTACTCCCCGGAGTTCAACACTGAAGCTTTCTTT. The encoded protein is CASSYSPEFNTEAFF.

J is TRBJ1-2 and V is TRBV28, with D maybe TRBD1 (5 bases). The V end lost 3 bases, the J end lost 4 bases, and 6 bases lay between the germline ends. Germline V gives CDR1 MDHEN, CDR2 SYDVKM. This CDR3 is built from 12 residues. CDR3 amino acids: CASSFTGYGYTF. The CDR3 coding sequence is TGTGCCAGCAGTTTCACAGGCTATGGCTACACCTTC.

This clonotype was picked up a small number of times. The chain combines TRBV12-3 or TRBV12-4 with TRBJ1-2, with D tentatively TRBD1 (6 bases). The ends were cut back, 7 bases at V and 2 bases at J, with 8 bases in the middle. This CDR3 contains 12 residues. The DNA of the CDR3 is TGTGCCAGCACCCAGGGGAACTATGGCTACACCTTC. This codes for CASTQGNYGYTF.

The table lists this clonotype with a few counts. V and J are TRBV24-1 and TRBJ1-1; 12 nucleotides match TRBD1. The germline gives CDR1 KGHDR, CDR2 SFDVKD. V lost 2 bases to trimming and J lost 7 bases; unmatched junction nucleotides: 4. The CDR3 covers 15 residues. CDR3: CATSDSGQGAREAFF. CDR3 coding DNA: TGTGCCACCAGTGATTCGGGACAGGGGGCGCGTGAAGCTTTCTTT.

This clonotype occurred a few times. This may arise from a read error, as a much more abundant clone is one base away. Here the CDR3 reads CASGLAYREDEQYF. CDR3 bases: TGTGCCAGCGGCTTAGCATATAGGGAAGACGAGCAGTACTTC. The V call is TRBV7-2, the J call TRBJ2-7; no reliable D call. There are 14 residues in the CDR3. Germline loops: CDR1 SGHTA, CDR2 FQGNSA. Using reference TRBV7-2 and TRBJ2-7 for the parts outside the CDR3, the full variable domain is GAGVSQSPSNKVTEKGKDVELRCDPISGHTALYWYRQSLGQGLEFLIYFQGNSAPDKSGLPSDRFSAERTGGSVSTLTIQRTQQEDSAVYLCASGLAYREDEQYFGPGTRLTVT.

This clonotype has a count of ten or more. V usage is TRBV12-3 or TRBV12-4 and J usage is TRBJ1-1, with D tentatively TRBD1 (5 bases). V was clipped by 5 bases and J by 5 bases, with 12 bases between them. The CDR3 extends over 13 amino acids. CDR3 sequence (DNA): TGTGCCAGCAGTCCGGGGGGGGGGACTGAAGCTTTCTTT. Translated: CASSPGGGTEAFF.

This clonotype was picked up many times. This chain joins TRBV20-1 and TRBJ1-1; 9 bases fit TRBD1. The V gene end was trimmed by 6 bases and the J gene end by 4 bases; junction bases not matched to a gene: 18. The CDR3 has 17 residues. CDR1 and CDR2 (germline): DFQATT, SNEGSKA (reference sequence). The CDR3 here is CSAGRDRVPISPTEAFF. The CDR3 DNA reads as TGCAGTGCGGGGAGGGACAGGGTCCCCATTTCCCCCACTGAAGCTTTCTTT.